This T cell receptor (beta chain) stems from a study of beta chain features in type 1 diabetes. Looked up from germline, CDR1 is ENHRY and CDR2 is SYGVKD. This CDR3 region has 13 residues. The ends were cut back, 4 bases at V and 4 bases at J, with 11 bases in the middle. Study-level findings and limits: Fewer insertions but more deletions were seen at VDJ junctions in type 1 diabetes patients. Patients and controls would be equally affected if PCR favored shorter templates. Patients with Type 1 diabetes showed moderately but significantly shorter TCRB CDR3s in all four CD4+ subsets. The similarity of naive, central memory and Treg TCRB repertoires appeared greater among patients than among healthy donors.

All of the isolated RNA was reverse transcribed, so expressed TCRB transcripts were sequenced. The data were produced by immunoSEQ multiplex PCR, yet TCRdb's version contains in-frame clones alone and is incomplete. Of about 190,000 clones listed, 7.5% to 8.5% were seen once; the top ten hold under 0.6%. A sort by CD45RO/CCR7/CD25/CD127/CD95/CD27 yielded CD4+ naive, central memory, regulatory and stem cell-like memory cells. In this sample, this clone turned up a few times. Its antigen is not identified. Other DNA sequences in the same sample also yield this CDR3. This receptor was taken from a man between 18 and 35 years old with type 1 diabetes. The rearrangement links TRBV10-3 to TRBJ2-7; weak D call: TRBD1 (7 bases). The sequencing sample was made of central memory CD4+ T cells from blood. CDR3 sequence reads: CAISGGDSYEQYF. CDR3 nucleotides: TGTGCCATCAGTGGGGGGGACAGTTACGAGCAGTACTTC.